The rows below give T cell receptor beta chains drawn from one sample of a study of blood T cell repertoires in COVID-19. Data came from immunoSEQ multiplex PCR; TCRdb stores just in-frame clones and leaves some out. The data show 300,000 to 400,000 clones, with roughly 87% seen just once and approximately 1% held by the top ten. The sample taken for sequencing was PBMCs or T cells enriched from blood (not recorded which). The receptors here all came from a woman in her thirties who had recovered from COVID-19. CDR3s leave out the opening cysteine and the closing phenylalanine or tryptophan.

CDR3: AISESGADYEQY; V: TRBV10-3
CDR3: ASSPRTGGYEQY; V: TRBV9
CDR3: ASKLQGAGTYEQY; V: TRBV28
CDR3: ASSPQGVEAF; V: TRBV5-4
CDR3: ASSFGLPGSSYNSPLH; V: TRBV5-4
CDR3: ASSLGTGIRDQPQH; V: TRBV6-7
CDR3: ASSLPGGEQF; V: TRBV28
CDR3: ASSQGLVSPLH; V: TRBV18
CDR3: ATSEGDRDTGELF; V: TRBV24-1
CDR3: ASGPRSNTEAF; V: TRBV12-5
CDR3: ASSRRQADEQY; V: TRBV3-1/TRBV3-2
CDR3: ATSDPQGGTGELF; V: TRBV24-1
CDR3: ASSLMGEVGELF; V: TRBV7-2
CDR3: ASSLTGTGGFGNQPQH; V: TRBV19
CDR3: ASSQVSGFGNSPLH; V: TRBV4-1
CDR3: ASSLTGQGDAETQY; V: TRBV5-1
CDR3: ASRRGSGEQY; V: TRBV12-3/TRBV12-4
CDR3: ASSLAVGDYGYT; V: TRBV7-9
CDR3: ASSPKTGGGNEQF; V: TRBV7-9
CDR3: ASSLTGSRGTEAF; V: TRBV5-1
CDR3: ASSPGLAGGSNNEQF; V: TRBV11-2
CDR3: ATRKVPWAGGLGANEKLF; V: TRBV15
CDR3: ASSHWGSGGSYEQY; V: TRBV6-2/TRBV6-3
CDR3: AISDLLSGEKLF; V: TRBV10-3
CDR3: ASSKVANSYEQY; V: TRBV21-1
CDR3: ASSLGAGLNYGYT; V: TRBV11-2
CDR3: ASSLTGGAKNIQY; V: TRBV27
CDR3: ASARQGPSGANVLT; V: TRBV7-2
CDR3: ASSSSGQGDGLNYGYT; V: TRBV28
CDR3: AISESAGLDTEAF; V: TRBV10-3
CDR3: ASSPPTGGDNQPQH; V: TRBV28
CDR3: ASSLDSDGYT; V: TRBV5-4
CDR3: ASSQRSDSNQPQH; V: TRBV4-1
CDR3: SVKPGTPTDTQY; V: TRBV29-1
CDR3: ASSPGRGNSPLH; V: TRBV27
CDR3: ASSLGGGSQETQY; V: TRBV7-8
CDR3: ASNIRDQETQY; V: TRBV7-9
CDR3: ASSREEGAATDTQY; V: TRBV7-9
CDR3: ASSHPGQGNTGELF; V: TRBV7-9